Listed here are 20 T cell receptor beta chains from one sample, sequenced in a study of blood T cell repertoires in COVID-19. TCRdb keeps only in-frame clones here, not all; method: immunoSEQ multiplex PCR. The table has some 43,000 clones, roughly 82% seen once. The sequenced sample was peripheral blood. The origin of the receptors is a man between 45 and 60 years old with active or convalescent COVID-19.

The chain combines TRBV27 with TRBJ1-5; the match to TRBD1 covers 11 bases. CDR3 length: 17 amino acids. Losses at the gene ends were 5 bases for V and 7 bases for J; bases not matched to a gene: 13. Germline lookup yields CDR1 MNHEY and CDR2 SMNVEV (reference sequence). CDR3 DNA: TGTGCCAGCAGTCCAAAGGACAGGGGGCTCACGTGGCAGCCCCAGCATTTT. Amino acids: CASSPKDRGLTWQPQHF.

The genes are TRBV7-2 and TRBJ2-1; TRBD2 agrees at 12 bases. V lost 5 bases and J lost 8; bases outside the gene matches: 19. This CDR3 is 19 amino acids long. In germline, CDR1 is SGHTA, CDR2 FQGNSA. CDR3 in amino acids: CASSLTSGGANPKIHEQFF. The CDR3 coding sequence is TGTGCCAGCAGCCTGACTAGCGGGGGAGCGAATCCCAAAATCCATGAGCAGTTCTTC.

This clone has a handful of counts. The gene calls are TRBV14 and TRBJ1-4, with a tentative D call TRBD1 (6 bases). The CDR3 runs 16 residues. Germline V CDR1 and CDR2: SGHDN, FVKESK. V lost 8 bases to trimming and J lost 0 bases, with 16 bases between them. The CDR3 DNA is TGTGCCAGCTCTGACAGGTTACTCTCAACTAATGAAAAACTGTTTTTT. Its translation: CASSDRLLSTNEKLFF. Supplemented by reference TRBV14 and TRBJ1-4, the full variable domain reads EAGVTQFPSHSVIEKGQTVTLRCDPISGHDNLYWYRRVMGKEIKFLLHFVKESKQDESGMPNNRFLAERTGGTYSTLKVQPAELEDSGVYFCASSDRLLSTNEKLFFGSGTQLSVL.

The genes are TRBV30 and TRBJ2-1; D is ambiguous. Germline loops: CDR1 GTSNPN, CDR2 SVGIG (reference sequence). The CDR3 length is 15 residues. Deletions cut 3 bases from V and 4 bases from J, with 16 bases between. The chain's CDR3 is CAWSPETVRYNEQFF. As DNA, the CDR3 is TGTGCCTGGAGCCCAGAGACTGTGAGGTACAATGAGCAGTTCTTC.

The V call is TRBV2, the J call TRBJ1-1; D not resolved. Trimming shortened V by 5 bases and J by 0 bases, and 7 bases separated the two germline ends. Germline V CDR1 and CDR2: SNHLY, FYNNEI. The CDR3 runs to 13 residues. CDR3 loop: CASSYKMNTEAFF. In DNA form, the CDR3 reads TGTGCCAGCAGTTACAAAATGAACACTGAAGCTTTCTTT.

Only a few counts were recorded for this clone. The gene calls are TRBV3-1 (or the pseudogene TRBV3-2) and TRBJ2-5; 9 bases are a match to TRBD1. Losses at the gene ends were 1 base for V and 5 bases for J; bases not matched to a gene: 8. This CDR3 has 16 residues. Germline V CDR1 and CDR2: LGHDT, YNNKEL (reference sequence). The CDR3 here is CASSQGFDRGWETQYF. In DNA form, the CDR3 reads TGTGCCAGCAGCCAAGGATTTGACAGGGGGTGGGAGACCCAGTACTTC.

The chain is built from TRBV27 and TRBJ1-1; D not resolved. Germline V gene data show CDR1 as MNHEY and CDR2 as SMNVEV (reference sequence). V gave up 10 bases and J gave up 0 bases, with 6 bases separating them. CDR3 length: 11 amino acids. The CDR3 region is CATHLNTEAFF. CDR3 sequence (DNA): TGTGCCACCCACTTGAACACTGAAGCTTTCTTT.

In this sample, this clone turned up once. The rearrangement joins TRBV19 to TRBJ2-1; 11 positions agree with TRBD2. The CDR3 consists of 16 residues. V trimming: 7 bases; J trimming: 8 bases; junction bases outside the gene matches: 13. Per germline, CDR1 LNHDA and CDR2 SQIVND (reference sequence). The CDR3 nucleotides are TGTGCCAGTACCCTAGCGGGGGGACCCGTGGGGCATGAGCAGTTCTTC. Translating it yields CASTLAGGPVGHEQFF.

This chain connects TRBV7-6 to TRBJ1-3; D is ambiguous. The CDR3 loop spans 12 amino acids. The germline gives CDR1 SGHVS, CDR2 FNYEAQ. V gave up 1 base and J gave up 8 bases, with 6 bases separating them. CDR3: CASSLDGDTIYF. CDR3 nucleotide sequence: TGTGCCAGCAGCTTAGACGGGGACACCATATATTTT.

The rearrangement links TRBV10-3 to TRBJ2-7; TRBD1 matches at 12 bases. CDR1 is ENHRY and CDR2 is SYGVKD in the germline V gene. V gave up 10 bases and J gave up 5 bases; unmatched junction bases: 9. The CDR3 runs 14 residues. Here the CDR3 DNA reads TGTGCCACCGGGACAGGGGGCAATTCGGACGAGCAGTACTTC. Encoded protein: CATGTGGNSDEQYF.

The CDR3 reads CASKPGGVSYGYTF. CDR3 sequence (DNA): TGTGCCAGCAAGCCGGGGGGGGTTAGCTATGGCTACACCTTC. The V gene is TRBV4-2, the J gene TRBJ1-2, with D perhaps matching TRBD1 (5 bases). The CDR3 totals 14 residues. V lost 7 bases to trimming and J lost 4 bases, with 16 bases between them. CDR1 and CDR2 (germline): LGHNA, YNFKEQ.

The chain combines TRBV3-1 (or the pseudogene TRBV3-2) with TRBJ1-2; 12 bases align to TRBD1. V gave up 4 bases and J gave up 7 bases; unmatched junction bases: 7. CDR3 length: 15 residues. Germline CDR1 is LGHDT and CDR2 is YNNKEL (reference sequence). The CDR3 loop is CASSPVGTGGFGYTF. The CDR3 DNA follows: TGTGCCAGCAGCCCGGTGGGGACAGGGGGCTTTGGCTACACCTTC.

The gene calls are TRBV14 and TRBJ1-5; TRBD1 might be the D (6 bases). The germline CDR1 and CDR2 sequences are SGHDN and FVKESK. Trimming stripped 4 bases from V and 3 bases from J, with 13 bases between. The CDR3 is 15 residues long. The CDR3 region has the DNA TGTGCCAGCAGCCGAGGACAGCCGAACAATCAGCCCCAGCATTTT. Translating gives CASSRGQPNNQPQHF.

The J gene is TRBJ1-1, the V gene TRBV5-1; the D is unclear. Trimming took 7 bases from V and 3 from J, leaving 13 bases between them. The CDR3 totals 13 residues. CDR1 SGHRS and CDR2 YFSETQ come from the germline V gene. This CDR3 is CASGREWHTEAFF. The DNA of the CDR3 is TGCGCCAGCGGGCGGGAATGGCACACTGAAGCTTTCTTT. Looking up the rest from reference TRBV5-1 and TRBJ1-1 gives the full variable domain: KAGVTQTPRYLIKTRGQQVTLSCSPISGHRSVSWYQQTPGQGLQFLFEYFSETQRNKGNFPGRFSGRQFSNSRSEMNVSTLELGDSALYLCASGREWHTEAFFGQGTRLTVV.

V and J are TRBV12-3 or TRBV12-4 and TRBJ1-2, with D unresolved. V dropped 6 bases and J dropped 1 base, with 3 bases sitting between them. CDR3 size: 11 residues. The CDR3 DNA reads TGTGCCAGCAGACTTAACTATGGCTACACCTTC. Translating gives CASRLNYGYTF.

The V gene is TRBV7-2, the J gene TRBJ2-7; D ambiguous. Trimming took 4 bases from V and 0 from J, leaving 16 bases between them. The CDR3 contains 16 residues. Germline V lookup: CDR1 SGHTA, CDR2 FQGNSA. The CDR3 sequence: CASSSPAEAPSYEQYF. The CDR3, as DNA: TGTGCCAGCAGCTCCCCGGCCGAGGCCCCCTCCTACGAGCAGTACTTC.

J is TRBJ2-2 and V is TRBV14; 8 positions agree with TRBD1. V shed 3 bases, J shed 3 bases, and the junction held 9 bases outside the gene matches. CDR1 and CDR2 from the germline V gene are SGHDN and FVKESK. This CDR3 has 17 amino acids. The CDR3 DNA reads TGTGCCAGCAGCCAGAGGCAGGGGGCTTTCGACACCGGGGAGCTGTTTTTT. Its protein product is CASSQRQGAFDTGELFF.

The rearrangement joins TRBV7-2 to TRBJ2-2; D perhaps matches TRBD1 (6 bases). The CDR3 has 17 amino acids. Per the germline V gene, CDR1 is SGHTA and CDR2 is FQGNSA. V lost 2 bases and J lost 3, with 16 bases in between. The CDR3: CASSLSFSPGDTGELFF. CDR3 in DNA: TGTGCCAGCAGCTTATCCTTCAGTCCAGGGGACACCGGGGAGCTGTTTTTT. Drawing the rest from reference TRBV7-2 and TRBJ2-2, the complete variable domain is GAGVSQSPSNKVTEKGKDVELRCDPISGHTALYWYRQSLGQGLEFLIYFQGNSAPDKSGLPSDRFSAERTGGSVSTLTIQRTQQEDSAVYLCASSLSFSPGDTGELFFGEGSRLTVL.

The chain couples TRBV4-2 to TRBJ2-1, with 11 bases aligning to TRBD2. Germline CDR1 and CDR2: LGHNA and YNFKEQ. The trim removed 2 bases at V and 7 bases at J, leaving 7 bases unmatched. The CDR3 covers 16 residues. CDR3 sequence: CASSQLSGGAQNEQFF. CDR3 bases: TGTGCCAGCAGCCAACTTAGCGGGGGGGCCCAGAATGAGCAGTTCTTC.

V is TRBV5-5 and J is TRBJ2-2; D might be TRBD1 (5 bases). Trimming left V 1 base short and J 5 bases short, with 15 bases between. In germline, CDR1 is SGHKS, CDR2 YYEKEE (reference sequence). This CDR3 comprises 16 residues. As DNA, the CDR3 is TGTGCCAGCAGCTTGTTGGGCCAGGGATCAACCGGGGAGCTGTTTTTT. Protein product: CASSLLGQGSTGELFF.